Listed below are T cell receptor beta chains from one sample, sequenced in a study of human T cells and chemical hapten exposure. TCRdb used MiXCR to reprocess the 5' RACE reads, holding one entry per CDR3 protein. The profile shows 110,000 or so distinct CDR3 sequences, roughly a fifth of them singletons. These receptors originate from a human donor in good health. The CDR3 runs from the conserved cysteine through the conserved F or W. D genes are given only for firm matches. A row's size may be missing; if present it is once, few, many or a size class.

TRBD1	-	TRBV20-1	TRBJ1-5	TGCAGTGCTAGAGTCCAAGACAGGGAGGGACAGCCCCAGCATTTT	CSARVQDREGQPQHF
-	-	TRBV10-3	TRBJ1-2	TGTGCCATCAGCCAGACACCGAACTATGGCTACACCTTC	CAISQTPNYGYTF
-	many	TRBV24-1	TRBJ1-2	TGTGCCACCAGTGAAGCAGTGGGAAACTATGGCTACACCTTC	CATSEAVGNYGYTF
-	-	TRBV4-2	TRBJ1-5	TGTGCCAGCAGCCAAGACGACAGGACCAATCAGCCCCAGCATTTT	CASSQDDRTNQPQHF
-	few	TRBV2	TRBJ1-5	TGTGCCAGCAGTGTAAGAGGCAGGCACAATCAGCCCCAGCATTTT	CASSVRGRHNQPQHF
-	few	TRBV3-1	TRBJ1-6	TGTGCCAGCAGCCAAGTGAATTCACCCCTCCACTTT	CASSQVNSPLHF
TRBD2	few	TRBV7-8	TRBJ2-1	TGTGCCAGCAACCCTCTAGCGGCCTCCTACAATGAGCAGTTCTTC	CASNPLAASYNEQFF
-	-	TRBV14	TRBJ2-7	TGTGCCAGCAGCCAAGGCCCGGAGCAGTACTTC	CASSQGPEQYF
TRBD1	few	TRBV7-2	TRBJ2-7	TGTGCCAGCAGCTTAGCGACCGGGGGGACAGGGGATAGCTCCTACGAGCAGTACTTC	CASSLATGGTGDSSYEQYF
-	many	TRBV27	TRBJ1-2	TGTGCCAGCAGCCTCGATTGGCCAACTAACTATGGCTACACCTTC	CASSLDWPTNYGYTF
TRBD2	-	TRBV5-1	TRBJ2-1	TGCGCCAGCAGCTTGCGTTCAATCCGCGGGGGCAATGAGCAGTTCTTC	CASSLRSIRGGNEQFF
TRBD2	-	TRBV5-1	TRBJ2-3	TGCGCCAGCAGCTCCGTCACTAGCGGGAGGATGGATACGCAGTATTTT	CASSSVTSGRMDTQYF
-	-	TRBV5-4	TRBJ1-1	TGTGCCAGCAGCTTGGAGCTGGCTGGGGCTGAAGCTTTCTTT	CASSLELAGAEAFF
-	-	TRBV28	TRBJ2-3	TGTGCCAGTACAGGGAAGTTCACAGATACGCAGTATTTT	CASTGKFTDTQYF
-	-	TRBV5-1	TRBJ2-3	TGCGCCAGCAGCTGGGCGGGCCTAAACACAGATACGCAGTATTTT	CASSWAGLNTDTQYF
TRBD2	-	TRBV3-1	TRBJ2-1	TGTGCCAGCAGCCAAGAGCAGGGAGGGCGGGCTGAGCAGTTCTTC	CASSQEQGGRAEQFF
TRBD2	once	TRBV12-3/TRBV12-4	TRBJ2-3	TGTGCCAGCACTCAACTAGCGGGGGCCACAGATACGCAGTATTTT	CASTQLAGATDTQYF
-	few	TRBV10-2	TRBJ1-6	TGCGCCAGCAGTGACGGGGGGATGAGGAATTCACCCCTCCACTTT	CASSDGGMRNSPLHF
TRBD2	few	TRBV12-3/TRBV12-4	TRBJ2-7	TGTGCCAGCAGCCTGCGGGAGGGCCGCAGCGAGCAGTACTTC	CASSLREGRSEQYF
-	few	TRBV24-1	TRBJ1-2	TGTGCCACCAGTGATCGGATTAACTATGGCTACACCTTC	CATSDRINYGYTF
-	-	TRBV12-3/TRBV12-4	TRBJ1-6	TGTGCCAGCAAAGGCGCCTTAGAGAATTCACCCCTCCACTTT	CASKGALENSPLHF
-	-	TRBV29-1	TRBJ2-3	TGCAGCGCCCGGTGGGGAGCCGATACGCAGTATTTT	CSARWGADTQYF
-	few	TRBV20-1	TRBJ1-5	TGCAGTGCTAGCGGGGACTGGGAAGGACAGCCCCAGCATTTT	CSASGDWEGQPQHF
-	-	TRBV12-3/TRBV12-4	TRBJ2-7	TGTGCCAGCACCCTCCTCGGGCCGCGGGACGAGCAGTACTTC	CASTLLGPRDEQYF
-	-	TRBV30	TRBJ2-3	TGTGCCTGGAGTGTAGGGTCCCAGACGCAGTATTTT	CAWSVGSQTQYF
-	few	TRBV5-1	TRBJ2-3	TGCGCCAGCAGCTTCAGGACGGATCACACAGATACGCAGTATTTT	CASSFRTDHTDTQYF
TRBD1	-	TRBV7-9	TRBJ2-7	TGTGCCAGCAGCCGCTCCCCCGAGACAGGGCACGAGCAGTACTTC	CASSRSPETGHEQYF
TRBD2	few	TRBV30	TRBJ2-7	TGTGCCTGGCAGGGACTAGCGGGCTCCTACGAGCAGTACTTC	CAWQGLAGSYEQYF
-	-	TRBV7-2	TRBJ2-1	TGTGCCAGCAGCTTTACAGGGAATGAGCAGTTCTTC	CASSFTGNEQFF
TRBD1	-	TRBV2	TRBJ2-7	TGTGCCAGCACCTTTGGGGACAGCTCCTACGAGCAGTACTTC	CASTFGDSSYEQYF
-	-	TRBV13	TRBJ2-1	TGTGCCAGCAGCTTAGCGCTGGGGGTCTCCTACAATGAGCAGTTCTTC	CASSLALGVSYNEQFF
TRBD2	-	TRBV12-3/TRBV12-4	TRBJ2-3	TGTGCCAGCAGTTTAGCGCAAGGCGGGAGAGGCACAGATACGCAGTATTTT	CASSLAQGGRGTDTQYF
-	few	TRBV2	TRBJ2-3	TGTGCCAGGGGAAGGGCAAGCACAGATACGCAGTATTTT	CARGRASTDTQYF
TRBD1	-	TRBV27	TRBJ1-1	TGTGCCAGCAGCGGATGGGGACGTACAGGGGAGGGACGGAACACTGAAGCTTTCTTT	CASSGWGRTGEGRNTEAFF
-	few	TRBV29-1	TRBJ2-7	TGCAGCGTGGGACTAACAGGGGCGTCCTACGAGCAGTACTTC	CSVGLTGASYEQYF
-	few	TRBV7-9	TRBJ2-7	TGTGCCAGCAGCTCCCCGGGCGCGGGGTACGAGCAGTACTTC	CASSSPGAGYEQYF
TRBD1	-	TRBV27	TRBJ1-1	TGTGCCAGCAGTTTAGCTCGGCAGGGGGCTGAAGCTTTCTTT	CASSLARQGAEAFF
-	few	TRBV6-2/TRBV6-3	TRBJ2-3	TGTGCCAGCGTATCAGTTGGGGATACGCAGTATTTT	CASVSVGDTQYF
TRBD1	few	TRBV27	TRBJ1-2	TGTGCCAGCAAACGGGACAGGGGAGCCTATGGCTACACCTTC	CASKRDRGAYGYTF
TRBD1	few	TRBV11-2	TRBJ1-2	TGTGCCAGCAGCTCCAGACAGGGAAAGACTGGCTACACCTTC	CASSSRQGKTGYTF
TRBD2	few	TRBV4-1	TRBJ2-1	TGCGCCAGCAGCCAAGAGCCTAGCGGGAAGCAGTTCTTC	CASSQEPSGKQFF
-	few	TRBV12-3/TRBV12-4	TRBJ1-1	TGTGCCAGCAGTTTAGGTCCGAAGAACACTGAAGCTTTCTTT	CASSLGPKNTEAFF
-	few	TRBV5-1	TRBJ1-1	TGCGCCAGCAGCTTGGTTTCGGGGCGGGGGAACACTGAAGCTTTCTTT	CASSLVSGRGNTEAFF
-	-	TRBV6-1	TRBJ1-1	TGTGCCAGCAGTGAGGCAGGGAGGGTCACTGAAGCTTTCTTT	CASSEAGRVTEAFF
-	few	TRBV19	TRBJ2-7	TGTGCCAGTAGTCGAGTAAGAGATTACGAGCAGTACTTC	CASSRVRDYEQYF
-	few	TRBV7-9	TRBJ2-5	TGTGCCAGCAGCACCCCCGGGACATTGCAAGAGACCCAGTACTTC	CASSTPGTLQETQYF
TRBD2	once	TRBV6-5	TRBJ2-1	TGTGCCACCACATTTACTAGCGGGACTTACAATGAGCAGTTCTTC	CATTFTSGTYNEQFF
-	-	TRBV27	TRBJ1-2	TGTGCCGCCCAACGGGGGCCGAACTATGGCTACACCTTC	CAAQRGPNYGYTF
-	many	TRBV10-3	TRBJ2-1	TGTGCCATCAGTGGGACAGTGGCCTACAATGAGCAGTTCTTC	CAISGTVAYNEQFF
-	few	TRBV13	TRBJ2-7	TGTGCCAGCGGGGTGCAAGATTACGAGCAGTACTTC	CASGVQDYEQYF
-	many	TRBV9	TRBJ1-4	TGTGCCAGCAGCGTAGCTCCAGACCGTAATGAAAAACTGTTTTTT	CASSVAPDRNEKLFF
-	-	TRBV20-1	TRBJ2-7	TGCAGTGCCGCTAGGGCTCCGGGTCGACAGTACTTC	CSAARAPGRQYF
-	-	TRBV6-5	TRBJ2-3	TGTGCCAGCGGCAGTCTGAGCGGCGCTCAAGATACGCAGTATTTT	CASGSLSGAQDTQYF